This T cell receptor beta chain was identified during a study of vaccination effects on CD4 cells after COVID-19. It was after approximately 11 days of culture that CD4+ T cells were isolated. Two doses of either BNT162b2 or mRNA-1273 were given to each participant. Only in-frame clones appear in the TCRdb table, and some are missing; sequencing was by immunoSEQ multiplex PCR. Among more than 60,000 clones listed, over 70% were seen once. Remarks on this clone: Its cognate antigen is unknown.

V lost 4 bases to trimming and J lost 8 bases, with 12 bases between them. CDR3 length: 14 amino acids. The germline V gene encodes CDR1 SGHTA and CDR2 FQGNSA. This receptor was identified in a human donor who received a COVID-19 vaccine. The chain links TRBV7-2 to TRBJ1-6, with D hard to call. The material was CD4+ T cells from PBMCs cultured without peptide, obtained after COVID-19 vaccination. CDR3 bases: TGTGCCAGCAGCTCCTACGGATCCTATTCACCCCTCCACTTT. Protein: CASSSYGSYSPLHF.